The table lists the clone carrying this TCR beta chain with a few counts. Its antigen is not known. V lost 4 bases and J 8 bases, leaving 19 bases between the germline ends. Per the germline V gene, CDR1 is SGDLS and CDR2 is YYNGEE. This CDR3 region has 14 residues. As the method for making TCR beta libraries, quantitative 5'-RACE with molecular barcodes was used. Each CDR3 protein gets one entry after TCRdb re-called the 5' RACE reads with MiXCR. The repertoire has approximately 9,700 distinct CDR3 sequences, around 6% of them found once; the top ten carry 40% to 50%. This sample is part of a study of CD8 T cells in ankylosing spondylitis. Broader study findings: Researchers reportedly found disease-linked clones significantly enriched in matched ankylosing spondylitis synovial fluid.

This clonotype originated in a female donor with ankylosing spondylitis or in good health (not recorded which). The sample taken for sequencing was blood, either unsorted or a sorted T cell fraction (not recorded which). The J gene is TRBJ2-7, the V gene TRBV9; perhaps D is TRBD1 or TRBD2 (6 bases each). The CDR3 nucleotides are TGTGCCAGCAGCCGGAGGGGGGACCCTACGCAGCAGTACTTC. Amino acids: CASSRRGDPTQQYF.